Sequencing of this T cell receptor beta chain was carried out in a study of long-term antiretroviral therapy in people with HIV. Study-wide points: Clonal expansions arising prior to ART prevailed in the repertoire at every time point.

The authors ran the immunoSEQ assay, v3.0, at survey level. Generated by immunoSEQ multiplex PCR, the TCRdb table keeps only in-frame clones and is missing some. The sample carries roughly 17,000 clones, more than 60% recorded once. The CDR3 extends over 17 amino acids. Germline loops: CDR1 SQVTM, CDR2 ANQGSEA. Losses at the gene ends were 2 bases for V and 2 bases for J; bases not matched to a gene: 14. On this clone: What it binds is unknown.

About 1-11 million cryopreserved PBMC were held in samples before DNA extraction. V is TRBV29-1 and J is TRBJ2-7; TRBD1 agrees at 8 bases. The source was unsorted PBMCs, collected 2.1 years after starting antiretroviral therapy. The TCR sequence derives from a man aged 35 to 55 with HIV. The CDR3 bases are TGCAGCGTTGAAAGGGAAGACGACAGGGGAGAACCCTACGAGCAGTACTTC. The encoded protein is CSVEREDDRGEPYEQYF.